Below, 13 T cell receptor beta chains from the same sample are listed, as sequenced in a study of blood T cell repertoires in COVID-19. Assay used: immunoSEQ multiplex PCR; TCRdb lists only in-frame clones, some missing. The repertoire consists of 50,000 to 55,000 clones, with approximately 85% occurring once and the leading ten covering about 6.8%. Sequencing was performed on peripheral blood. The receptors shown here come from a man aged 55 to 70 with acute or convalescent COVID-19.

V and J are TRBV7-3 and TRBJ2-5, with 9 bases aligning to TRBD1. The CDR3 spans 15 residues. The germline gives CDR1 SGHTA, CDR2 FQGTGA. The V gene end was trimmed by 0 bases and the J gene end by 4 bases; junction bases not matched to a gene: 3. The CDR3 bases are TGTGCCAGCAGCTTAACGGGGACAGGGCCAGAGACCCAGTACTTC. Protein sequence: CASSLTGTGPETQYF.

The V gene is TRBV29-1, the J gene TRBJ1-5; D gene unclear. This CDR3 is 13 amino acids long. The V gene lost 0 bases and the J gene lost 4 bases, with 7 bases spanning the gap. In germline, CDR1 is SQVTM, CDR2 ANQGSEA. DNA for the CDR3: TGCAGCGTTGAAGAGGCGGTGAATCAGCCCCAGCATTTT. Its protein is CSVEEAVNQPQHF.

The CDR3 region is CASSLERITDTQYF. The CDR3, as DNA: TGTGCCAGCAGCTTGGAGCGGATCACAGATACGCAGTATTTT. The chain employs TRBV5-4 and TRBJ2-3, with D possibly TRBD2 on 5 matching bases. The ends were cut back, 0 bases at V and 2 bases at J, with 7 bases in the middle. Germline CDR1 and CDR2: SGHNT and YYREEE (reference sequence). The CDR3 consists of 14 residues.

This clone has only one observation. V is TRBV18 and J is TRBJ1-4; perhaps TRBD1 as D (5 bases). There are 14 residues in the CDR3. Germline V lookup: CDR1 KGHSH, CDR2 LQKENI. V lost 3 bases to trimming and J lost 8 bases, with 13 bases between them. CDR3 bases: TGTGCCAGCTCACCGTCACCCCACAGGGAAAAACTGTTTTTT. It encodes CASSPSPHREKLFF.

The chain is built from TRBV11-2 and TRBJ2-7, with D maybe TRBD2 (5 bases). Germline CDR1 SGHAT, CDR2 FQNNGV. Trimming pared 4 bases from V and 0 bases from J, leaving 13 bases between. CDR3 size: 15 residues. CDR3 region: CASSSRGSGSYEQYF. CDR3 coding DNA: TGTGCCAGCAGCTCCCGAGGGTCTGGCTCCTACGAGCAGTACTTC.

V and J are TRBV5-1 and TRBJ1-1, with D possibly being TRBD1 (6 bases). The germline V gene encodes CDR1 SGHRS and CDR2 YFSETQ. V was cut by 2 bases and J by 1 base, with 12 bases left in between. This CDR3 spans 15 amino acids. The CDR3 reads CASSFVTGRNTEAFF. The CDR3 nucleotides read TGCGCCAGCAGCTTTGTGACAGGACGGAACACTGAAGCTTTCTTT.

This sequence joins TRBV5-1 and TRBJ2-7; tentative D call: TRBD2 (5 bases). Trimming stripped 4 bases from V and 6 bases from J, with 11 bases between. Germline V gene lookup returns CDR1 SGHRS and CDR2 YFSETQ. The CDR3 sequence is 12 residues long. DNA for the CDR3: TGCGCCAGCAGCATGGACGCGGGCGAGCAGTACTTC. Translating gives CASSMDAGEQYF.

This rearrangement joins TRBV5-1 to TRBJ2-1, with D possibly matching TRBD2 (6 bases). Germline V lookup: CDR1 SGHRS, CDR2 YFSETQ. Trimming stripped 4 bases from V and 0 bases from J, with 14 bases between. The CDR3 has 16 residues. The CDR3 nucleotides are TGCGCCAGCAGCCCCGGGAGTTCGAGCTCCTACAATGAGCAGTTCTTC. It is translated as CASSPGSSSSYNEQFF.

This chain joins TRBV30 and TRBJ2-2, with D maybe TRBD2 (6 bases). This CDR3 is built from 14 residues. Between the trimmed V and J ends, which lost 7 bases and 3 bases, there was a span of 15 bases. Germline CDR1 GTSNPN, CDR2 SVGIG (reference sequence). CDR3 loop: CASRAGYYTGELFF. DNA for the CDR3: TGTGCCTCCAGGGCGGGGTATTACACCGGGGAGCTGTTTTTT.

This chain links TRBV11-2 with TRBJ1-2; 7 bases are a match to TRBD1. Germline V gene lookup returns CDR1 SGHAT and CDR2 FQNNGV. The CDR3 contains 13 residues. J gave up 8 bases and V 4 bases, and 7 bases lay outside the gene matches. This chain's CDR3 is CASSSTDRAGYTF. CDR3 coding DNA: TGTGCCAGCAGCTCGACTGACAGGGCCGGCTACACCTTC. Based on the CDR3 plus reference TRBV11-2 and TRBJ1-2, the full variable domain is EAGVAQSPRYKIIEKRQSVAFWCNPISGHATLYWYQQILGQGPKLLIQFQNNGVVDDSQLPKDRFSAERLKGVDSTLKIQPAKLEDSAVYLCASSSTDRAGYTFGSGTRLTVV.

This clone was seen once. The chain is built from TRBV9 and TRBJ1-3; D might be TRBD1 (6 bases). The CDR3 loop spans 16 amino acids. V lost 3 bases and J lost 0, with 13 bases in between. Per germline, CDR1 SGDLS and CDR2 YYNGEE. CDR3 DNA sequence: TGTGCCAGCAGCGGTCCCCGGACAGCCTCTGGAAACACCATATATTTT. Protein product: CASSGPRTASGNTIYF.

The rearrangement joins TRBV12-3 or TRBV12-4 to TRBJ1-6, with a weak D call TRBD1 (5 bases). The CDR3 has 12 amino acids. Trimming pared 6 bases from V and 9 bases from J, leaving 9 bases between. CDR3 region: CASRGDLSPLHF. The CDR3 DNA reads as TGTGCCAGCAGAGGGGATCTTTCACCCCTCCACTTT.

In DNA form, the CDR3 reads TGTGCCTGGACAGGGTTGAGGAACTATGGCTACACCTTC. Translation gives CAWTGLRNYGYTF. This chain uses TRBV30 with TRBJ1-2, with D possibly matching TRBD1 (5 bases). This CDR3 contains 13 residues. Germline CDR1 is GTSNPN and CDR2 is SVGIG (reference sequence). Trimming took 4 bases from V and 2 from J, leaving 11 bases between them.